This T cell receptor beta chain was found in a study of cytomegalovirus exposure and HLA in healthy donors. Whole-study findings and limits: The authors listed 164 TCR beta chains as cytomegalovirus-associated. In an earlier analysis, productive rearrangement rates for most beta V segments clustered near 87% or 30%. The study reported that TCR beta sequences accurately predicted HLA-A and HLA-B alleles in most subjects.

Both 60 Vbeta primers and 13 Jbeta primers went into the PCR. Profiled with immunoSEQ multiplex PCR; TCRdb holds only in-frame clones, not every one. Here the sample spans around 200,000 clones, around 77% being singletons. Concerning this clone: Its antigen is not known.

At the time of sampling, donors were nominally healthy, though unrecorded immune exposures were likely. Specimen: PBMCs. The TCR was taken from a man younger than 45 in good health and CMV-seronegative.

DNA for the CDR3: TGCGCCAGCAGCTTACAGAATAACTATGGCTACACCTTC. This translates into CASSLQNNYGYTF. This chain connects TRBV5-1 to TRBJ1-2; D remains unclear. Germline V lookup: CDR1 SGHRS, CDR2 YFSETQ. This CDR3 is 13 amino acids long. Between the trimmed V and J ends, which lost 2 bases and 1 base, there was a span of 6 bases.